These 23 T cell receptor beta chains came from one sample sequenced in a study of T-cell memory formation after mild COVID-19. A single record per CDR3 protein comes from TCRdb applying MiXCR to the 5' RACE reads. The data hold under 450,000 distinct CDR3 sequences, with 20% to 30% observed a single time. The specimen was PBMCs or a T cell subset sorted from them (not recorded which). These receptors were obtained from an adult woman who had mild COVID-19 (a few samples of this study predate the infection). Cell type and time point are not known.

The chain joins TRBV28 to TRBJ2-5; 7 bases are a match to TRBD1. The germline CDR1 and CDR2 sequences are MDHEN and SYDVKM. The CDR3 is 15 amino acids. V gave up 3 bases and J gave up 1 base; unmatched junction bases: 5. The CDR3 nucleotides are TGTGCCAGCAGTTTGGCCGGGACAGCCCAAGAGACCCAGTACTTC. Translating it yields CASSLAGTAQETQYF.

This chain joins TRBV19 and TRBJ1-1, with 9 bases lining up with TRBD1. V gave up 3 bases and J gave up 0 bases; unmatched junction bases: 8. The CDR3 is 17 residues long. Germline CDR1 reads LNHDA; CDR2 reads SQIVND (reference sequence). CDR3 sequence (DNA): TGTGCCAGTAGTATGGTCGACAGGGGGATCATGAACACTGAAGCTTTCTTT. It codes for CASSMVDRGIMNTEAFF.

J is TRBJ2-7 and V is TRBV29-1; D is unresolved. Germline V gene lookup returns CDR1 SQVTM and CDR2 ANQGSEA. The CDR3 spans 12 residues. The V end lost 1 base, the J end lost 5 bases, and 9 bases lay between the germline ends. The CDR3: CSVEVRADEQYF. CDR3 in DNA: TGCAGCGTTGAAGTTCGGGCAGACGAGCAGTACTTC.

V and J are TRBV6-1 and TRBJ1-2, with 8 bases matching TRBD1. This CDR3 region has 15 residues. J lost 0 bases, V lost 6 bases, and 6 bases had no gene match. The V gene's germline CDR1 is MNHNS and CDR2 SASEGT. The CDR3 nucleotides read TGTGCCAGCAGGACAGGGGACGGCTCTAACTATGGCTACACCTTC. Translated, it gives CASRTGDGSNYGYTF.

J is TRBJ2-5 and V is TRBV27; TRBD2 agrees at 15 bases. CDR1 is MNHEY, CDR2 SMNVEV, per germline (reference sequence). The CDR3 length is 17 residues. With 5 bases clipped from V and 5 bases from J, the junction kept 9 bases outside the gene matches. CDR3 amino acids: CASSPGLAGGPTETQYF. CDR3 nucleotides: TGTGCCAGCAGTCCCGGACTAGCGGGAGGGCCTACGGAGACCCAGTACTTC.

There are many counts of this clonotype. The V and J genes are TRBV12-3 or TRBV12-4 and TRBJ2-7; possibly TRBD1 or TRBD2 for D (5 bases each). The CDR3 covers 14 residues. The V end was cut by 5 bases, the J end by 1 base, with 12 bases between. The CDR3, as DNA: TGTGCCAGCAGTCGGGGCCCGGGGTCCTACGAGCAGTACTTC. Its translation: CASSRGPGSYEQYF.

The CDR3 here is CASSLFGGRNPDTQYF. CDR3 bases: TGTGCCAGCAGCTTATTCGGCGGGAGGAACCCAGATACGCAGTATTTT. The chain is built from TRBV7-9 and TRBJ2-3, with TRBD2 matching 8 bases. The length of the CDR3 is 16 residues. The V and J ends lost 2 bases and 4 bases, in that order; junction bases with no gene match: 8. CDR1 SEHNR and CDR2 FQNEAQ come from the germline V gene (reference sequence).

V usage is TRBV28 and J usage is TRBJ2-1; 11 nucleotides align to TRBD2. The germline gives CDR1 MDHEN, CDR2 SYDVKM. The CDR3 runs to 15 residues. Trimming at V came to 6 bases and at J to 4 bases, leaving 5 bases not matched to a gene. The CDR3 protein is CASSKTSGAYNEQFF. CDR3 sequence (DNA): TGTGCCAGCAGCAAGACTAGCGGGGCGTACAATGAGCAGTTCTTC.

This clonotype has more than one count but fewer than ten. The rearrangement uses TRBV7-3 and TRBJ2-7; the match to TRBD2 covers 14 bases. The CDR3 length is 16 residues. V shed 5 bases, J shed 5 bases, and the junction held 8 bases outside the gene matches. Germline CDR1 and CDR2: SGHTA and FQGTGA. CDR3 in DNA: TGTGCCAGCAGCCCTTGGGGGACTAGCGGGAGAAACGAGCAGTACTTC. This sequence encodes CASSPWGTSGRNEQYF.

CDR3 protein: CASSVTGDIQYF. The CDR3 DNA is TGTGCCAGCAGTGTAACAGGGGACATTCAGTACTTC. This chain connects TRBV2 to TRBJ2-4, with 7 bases lining up with TRBD1. The V gene's germline CDR1 is SNHLY and CDR2 FYNNEI. The V segment lost 4 bases and the J segment 8 bases; nucleotides outside the gene matches: 2. The length of the CDR3 is 12 residues.

This clonotype was counted only a few times. V gene TRBV5-1 combines with J gene TRBJ1-1; D is possibly TRBD1 (5 bases). Germline CDR1 SGHRS, CDR2 YFSETQ. The CDR3 spans 13 residues. With 7 bases removed from V and 1 base from J, the gap between germline ends came to 11 bases. CDR3 sequence reads: CASASGGNTEAFF. CDR3 nucleotides: TGCGCCAGCGCCTCCGGGGGGAACACTGAAGCTTTCTTT. Complete variable domain (other parts from reference TRBV5-1 and TRBJ1-1): KAGVTQTPRYLIKTRGQQVTLSCSPISGHRSVSWYQQTPGQGLQFLFEYFSETQRNKGNFPGRFSGRQFSNSRSEMNVSTLELGDSALYLCASASGGNTEAFFGQGTRLTVV.

The rearrangement links TRBV6-5 to TRBJ2-3; TRBD2 matches 11 bases. Germline V gene sequence: CDR1 MNHEY, CDR2 SVGAGI. CDR3 size: 15 residues. Germline trimming cut 6 bases from V and 0 bases from J; bases unmatched to any gene: 2. CDR3 residues: CASRTSGASTDTQYF. CDR3 bases: TGTGCCAGCAGGACTAGCGGGGCTAGCACAGATACGCAGTATTTT.

V and J are TRBV6-1 and TRBJ1-5; no clear D. The V end was cut by 1 base, the J end by 2 bases, with 12 bases between. Looked up from germline, CDR1 is MNHNS and CDR2 is SASEGT. The CDR3 is 16 residues long. This CDR3 is CASSEVEGLRNQPQHF. In nucleotides, the CDR3 is TGTGCCAGCAGTGAAGTGGAGGGCTTACGCAATCAGCCCCAGCATTTT.

This clonotype appeared a few times. V usage is TRBV29-1 and J usage is TRBJ1-1; 7 bases line up with TRBD1. This CDR3 spans 16 amino acids. CDR1 and CDR2 (germline): SQVTM, ANQGSEA. The J segment lost 3 bases and the V segment lost 2 bases, leaving 12 bases of the junction unmatched. CDR3 DNA: TGCAGCGTTGAACAAGGGGGCGGCTCTCTGGACACTGAAGCTTTCTTT. Its protein product is CSVEQGGGSLDTEAFF.

This chain connects TRBV7-9 to TRBJ1-2; D is unresolved. Trimming left V 3 bases short and J 1 base short, with 9 bases between. CDR1 SEHNR and CDR2 FQNEAQ come from the germline V gene (reference sequence). The CDR3 is 14 residues long. CDR3 coding DNA: TGTGCCAGCAGCTTTGCCTCGGATAACTATGGCTACACCTTC. This codes for CASSFASDNYGYTF. The whole variable domain, filled in from reference TRBV7-9 and TRBJ1-2, reads DTGVSQNPRHKITKRGQNVTFRCDPISEHNRLYWYRQTLGQGPEFLTYFQNEAQLEKSRLLSDRFSAERPKGSFSTLEIQRTEQGDSAMYLCASSFASDNYGYTFGSGTRLTVV.

This clonotype was seen ten or more times. The chain uses TRBV28 and TRBJ2-7; D could derive from TRBD1 or TRBD2 (5 bases each). Between the trimmed V and J ends, which lost 4 bases and 3 bases, there was a span of 10 bases. Germline assignment: CDR1 MDHEN and CDR2 SYDVKM. This CDR3 contains 13 residues. The CDR3 protein is CASSSGPLYEQYF. The CDR3 DNA is TGTGCCAGCAGTTCGGGACCACTCTACGAGCAGTACTTC.

V usage is TRBV4-1 and J usage is TRBJ2-7, with D perhaps matching TRBD1 or TRBD2 (5 bases each). Trimming removed 0 bases from V and 6 bases from J, with 24 bases in between. Germline assignment: CDR1 MGHRA and CDR2 YSYEKL. The CDR3 covers 18 residues. Written as DNA, the CDR3 is TGCGCCAGCAGCCAAGAGGTCCTTTTGAGGGGCGAACCCCTCGAGCAGTACTTC. Translation: CASSQEVLLRGEPLEQYF.

This chain connects TRBV5-1 to TRBJ2-2; TRBD2 aligns across 8 bases. V shed 0 bases, J shed 1 base, and the junction held 11 bases outside the gene matches. Germline lookup yields CDR1 SGHRS and CDR2 YFSETQ. CDR3 length equals 19 residues. The CDR3 DNA sequence: TGCGCCAGCAGCTTGGCTGCTAAAGCGGGGGCGAGGAACACCGGGGAGCTGTTTTTT. This sequence encodes CASSLAAKAGARNTGELFF.

This clonotype appeared a few times. Here the CDR3 DNA reads TGCGCCAGCAGCCGACCGCTCGAAGCCAGGGAGGGCAAAAACATTCAGTACTTC. Translating it yields CASSRPLEAREGKNIQYF. The chain joins TRBV5-1 to TRBJ2-4, with TRBD2 matching 7 bases. The CDR3 is made up of 18 amino acids. The germline V gene has CDR1 SGHRS and CDR2 YFSETQ. The ends lost 4 bases at V and 3 bases at J; junction bases unmatched: 16.

The chain joins TRBV5-1 to TRBJ1-1; 7 bases agree with TRBD1. The CDR3 runs to 15 residues. Germline CDR1 SGHRS, CDR2 YFSETQ. The ends lost 4 bases at V and 1 base at J; junction bases unmatched: 7. The CDR3 protein is CASSVGQVSNTEAFF. CDR3 coding DNA: TGCGCCAGCAGCGTAGGACAGGTTTCGAACACTGAAGCTTTCTTT. The whole variable domain, remainder taken from reference TRBV5-1 and TRBJ1-1, is KAGVTQTPRYLIKTRGQQVTLSCSPISGHRSVSWYQQTPGQGLQFLFEYFSETQRNKGNFPGRFSGRQFSNSRSEMNVSTLELGDSALYLCASSVGQVSNTEAFFGQGTRLTVV.

This chain joins TRBV3-1 and TRBJ2-5, with no clear D. The CDR3 has 15 residues. CDR1 and CDR2 (germline): LGHDT, YNNKEL (reference sequence). The V end lost 7 bases, the J end lost 2 bases, and 17 bases lay between the germline ends. The CDR3 sequence: CASTGLPGPQETQYF. The CDR3 nucleotides read TGTGCCAGCACCGGATTGCCGGGTCCACAAGAGACCCAGTACTTC.

This clonotype showed up many times. The V call is TRBV24-1, the J call TRBJ1-3; unclear D gene. The CDR3 has 13 residues. Germline lookup yields CDR1 KGHDR and CDR2 SFDVKD. V lost 3 bases and J 4 bases, leaving 6 bases between the germline ends. The CDR3 loop is CATSDPGGNTIYF. The CDR3 DNA reads as TGTGCCACCAGTGATCCGGGCGGAAACACCATATATTTT.

The J gene is TRBJ2-1, the V gene TRBV7-2, with TRBD1 as a possible D gene (6 bases). The germline V gene encodes CDR1 SGHTA and CDR2 FQGNSA. The CDR3 is 12 residues long. V gave up 5 bases and J gave up 9 bases, with 11 bases separating them. CDR3 coding DNA: TGTGCCAGCAGCCCAGGGGTCAGTGAGCAGTTCTTC. It codes for CASSPGVSEQFF.